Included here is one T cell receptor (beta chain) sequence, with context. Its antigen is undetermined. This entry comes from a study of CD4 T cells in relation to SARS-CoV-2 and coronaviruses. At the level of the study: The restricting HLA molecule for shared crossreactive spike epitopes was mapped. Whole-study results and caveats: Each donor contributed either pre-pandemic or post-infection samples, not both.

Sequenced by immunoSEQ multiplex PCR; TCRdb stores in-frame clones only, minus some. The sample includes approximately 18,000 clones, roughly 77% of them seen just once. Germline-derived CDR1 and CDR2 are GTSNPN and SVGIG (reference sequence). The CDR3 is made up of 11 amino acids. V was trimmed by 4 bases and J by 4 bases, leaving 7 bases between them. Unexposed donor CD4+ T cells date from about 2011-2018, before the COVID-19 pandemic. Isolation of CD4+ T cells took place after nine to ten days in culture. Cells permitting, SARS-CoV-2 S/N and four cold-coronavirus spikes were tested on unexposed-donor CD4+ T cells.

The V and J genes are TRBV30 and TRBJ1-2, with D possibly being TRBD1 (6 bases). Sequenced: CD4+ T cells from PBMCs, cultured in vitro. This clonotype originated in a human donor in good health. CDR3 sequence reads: CAWTGAYGYTF. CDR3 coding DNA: TGTGCCTGGACAGGGGCCTATGGCTACACCTTC.